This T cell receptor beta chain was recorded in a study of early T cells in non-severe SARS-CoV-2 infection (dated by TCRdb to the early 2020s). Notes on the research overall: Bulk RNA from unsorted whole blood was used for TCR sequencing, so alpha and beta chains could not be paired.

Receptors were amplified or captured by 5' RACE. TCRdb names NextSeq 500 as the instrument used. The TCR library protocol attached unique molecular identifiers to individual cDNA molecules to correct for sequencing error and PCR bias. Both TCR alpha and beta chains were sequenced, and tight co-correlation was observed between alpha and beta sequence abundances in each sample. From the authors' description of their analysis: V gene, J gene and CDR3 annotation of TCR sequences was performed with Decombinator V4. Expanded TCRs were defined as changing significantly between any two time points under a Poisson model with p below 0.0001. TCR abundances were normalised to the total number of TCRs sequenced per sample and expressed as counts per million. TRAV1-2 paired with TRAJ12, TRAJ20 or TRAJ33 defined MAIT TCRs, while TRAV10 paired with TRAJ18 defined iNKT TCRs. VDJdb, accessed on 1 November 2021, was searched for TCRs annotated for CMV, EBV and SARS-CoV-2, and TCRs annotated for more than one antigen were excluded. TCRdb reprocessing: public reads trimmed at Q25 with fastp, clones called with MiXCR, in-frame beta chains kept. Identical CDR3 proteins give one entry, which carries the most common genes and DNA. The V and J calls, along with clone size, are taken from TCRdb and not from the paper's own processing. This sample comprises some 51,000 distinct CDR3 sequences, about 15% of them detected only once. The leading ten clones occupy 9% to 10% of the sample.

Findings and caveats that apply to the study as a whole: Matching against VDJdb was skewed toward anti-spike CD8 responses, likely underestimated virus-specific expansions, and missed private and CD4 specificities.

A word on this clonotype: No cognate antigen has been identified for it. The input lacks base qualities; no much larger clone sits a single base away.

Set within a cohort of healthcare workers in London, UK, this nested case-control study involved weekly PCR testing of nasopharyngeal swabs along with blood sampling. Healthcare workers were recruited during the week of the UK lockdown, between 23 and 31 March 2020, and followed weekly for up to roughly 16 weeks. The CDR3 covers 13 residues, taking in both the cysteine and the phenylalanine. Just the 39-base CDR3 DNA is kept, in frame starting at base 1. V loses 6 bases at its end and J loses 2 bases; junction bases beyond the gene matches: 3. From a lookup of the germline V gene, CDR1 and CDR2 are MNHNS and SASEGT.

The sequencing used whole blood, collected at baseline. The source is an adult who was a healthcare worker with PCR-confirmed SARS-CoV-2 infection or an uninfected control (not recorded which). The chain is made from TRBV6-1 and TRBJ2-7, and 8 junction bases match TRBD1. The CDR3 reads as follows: CASRNRGTYEQYF. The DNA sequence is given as TGTGCCAGCAGGAACAGGGGGACCTACGAGCAGTACTTC.